This T cell receptor (beta chain) was identified in a study of long-term antiretroviral therapy in people with HIV. Running of the v3.0 immunoSEQ assay took place at survey level. The table came from immunoSEQ multiplex PCR; TCRdb's copy has only in-frame clones and leaves some out. The data hold tens of thousands of clones, with over 90% observed a single time. No donor had fewer than one pre-ART PBMC sample or fewer than two post-ART PBMC samples. Treated in the United States were all of the participants with HIV. Study-level points and caveats: Blood was collected between the mid-2000s and the late 2010s, possibly under older ART regimens. Within the repertoire, clones expanded before ART were dominant at all time points.

The CDR3 runs 14 residues. Per the germline V gene, CDR1 is SGHRS and CDR2 is YFSETQ. With 0 bases removed from V and 2 bases from J, the gap between germline ends came to 6 bases. In the case of this clone: Antigen: not known. The same CDR3 also results from other DNA sequences found in this sample.

The V gene is TRBV5-1, the J gene TRBJ1-5; the D gene is possibly TRBD1 (6 bases). The material was unsorted PBMCs, obtained less than 6.8 years after starting antiretroviral therapy. The receptor was isolated from a woman in her forties with HIV. CDR3 residues: CASSLEGGNQPQHF. CDR3 DNA sequence: TGCGCCAGCAGCTTGGAGGGGGGCAATCAGCCCCAGCATTTT.